The following is a TCR beta chain sequence with its context. Its antigen is unknown. Germline CDR1 is MNHEY and CDR2 is SVGAGI. The CDR3 is 14 amino acids. V was pared by 2 bases and J by 4 bases, with 4 bases of the junction left unmatched. Caucasian adults residing in Nashville, Tennessee made up all the donors. This entry comes from a study of shared clonotypes between healthy human individuals. Across the whole study: Three plates each covered CD4 naive and memory; CD8 naive two, CD8 memory one. The study's findings and limits: Clonotype sharing among donors was thought likely to change with sequencing depth.

This table comes from immunoSEQ multiplex PCR, and its TCRdb copy is limited to in-frame clones, with some not included. The sample consists of about 1.5 million clones, about 96% of them appearing once. Sequencing was carried out using naive CD4+ T cells sorted from blood. The subset here: CD45RA+ positively selected. V is TRBV6-5 and J is TRBJ1-1, with 7 nucleotides matching TRBD1. This clonotype originated in a man in his thirties or forties in good health. The CDR3 spells CASSYHAGGTEAFF. The CDR3 DNA sequence: TGTGCCAGCAGTTACCATGCAGGGGGCACTGAAGCTTTCTTT.